The present entry profiles one T cell receptor (beta chain) with its context. This clonotype was seen a handful of times. Its antigen target is currently unknown. Base qualities were left out, and no much larger clone turns up one base away. From its cysteine to its phenylalanine, the CDR3 spans 15 amino acids. Only the CDR3 region is kept as DNA, spanning 45 bases read in frame from base 1. V and J are truncated by 2 bases and 0 bases respectively, leaving an intervening sequence of 10 bases. Based on the germline V gene, the CDR1 and CDR2 sequences are MGHRA and YSYEKL. The library came from 5' RACE. Data came from an Illumina MiSeq. TCRdb trimmed the raw reads at Q25, called clones with MiXCR and kept productive beta chains. Every entry covers one CDR3 protein and lists the most common genes and DNA from its rows. This sample gives about 38,000 distinct CDR3 sequences in total; roughly 8.2% of them show up just once. About 3% of the sample goes to the ten largest clones.

These data come from a study of chronic HIV infection and antiretroviral therapy (dated by TCRdb to the mid-2010s). Sequenced sample: peripheral blood. The TCR sequence derives from an adult who had HIV and had not received antiretroviral therapy, or was an uninfected healthy control (not recorded which). Recombination linked TRBV4-1 to TRBJ1-1; there is no confident call for the D gene. The nucleotides read TGCGCCAGCAGCCAAAAAAATGGATTGAACACTGAAGCTTTCTTT. Translated, it gives CASSQKNGLNTEAFF.